The sequence of this TCR beta chain was determined in a study of early T cells in non-severe SARS-CoV-2 infection. The wider study: Unpaired chains resulted from sequencing bulk RNA of unsorted whole blood. The study's findings and limits: VDJdb-based matching was biased toward anti-spike CD8 responses and missed private and CD4 specificities.

Comments on this clonotype: What it binds is unknown.

Individual cDNA molecules received unique molecular identifiers during library preparation. Each CDR3 protein gets one entry after TCRdb re-called the 5' RACE reads with MiXCR. Of some 77,000 distinct CDR3 sequences listed, more than 10% are singletons. The V end was cut by 5 bases, the J end by 2 bases, with 16 bases between. CDR3 length equals 16 residues. Germline assignment: CDR1 MNHNY and CDR2 SVGAGI (reference sequence). The sequence was obtained from an adult who was a healthcare worker with PCR-confirmed SARS-CoV-2 infection or an uninfected control (not recorded which). The donor label of this sample is uncertain. This chain uses TRBV6-6 with TRBJ1-5, with a tentative D call TRBD1 (6 bases). The sample consisted of whole blood, taken at baseline. The CDR3 protein is CASSLGAGAGNQPQHF. Written as DNA, the CDR3 is TGTGCCAGCAGTCTTGGGGCGGGGGCTGGCAATCAGCCCCAGCATTTT.